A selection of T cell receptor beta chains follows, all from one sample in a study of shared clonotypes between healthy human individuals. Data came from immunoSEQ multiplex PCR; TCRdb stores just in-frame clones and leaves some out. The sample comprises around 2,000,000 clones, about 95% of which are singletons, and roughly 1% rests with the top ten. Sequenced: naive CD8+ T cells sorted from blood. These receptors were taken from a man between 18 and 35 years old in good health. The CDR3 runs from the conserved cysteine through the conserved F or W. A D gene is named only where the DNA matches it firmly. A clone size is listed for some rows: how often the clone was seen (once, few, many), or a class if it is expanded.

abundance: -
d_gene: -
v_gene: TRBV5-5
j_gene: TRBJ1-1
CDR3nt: TGTGCCAGCAGCCTCCAGTGGAACACTGAAGCTTTCTTT
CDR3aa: CASSLQWNTEAFF

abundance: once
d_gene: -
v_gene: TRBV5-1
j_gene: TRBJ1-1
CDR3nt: TGCGCCAGCAGTCCCGAAGTGGGCAGGGCCATCACTGAAGCTTTCTTT
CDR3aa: CASSPEVGRAITEAFF

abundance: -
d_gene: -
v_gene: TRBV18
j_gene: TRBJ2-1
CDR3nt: TGTGCCAGCTCACCATTACAGAGGGTCTTTAACAATGAGCAGTTCTTC
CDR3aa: CASSPLQRVFNNEQFF

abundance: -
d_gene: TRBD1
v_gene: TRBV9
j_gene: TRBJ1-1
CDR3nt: TGTGCCAGCAGCGTGGCGGGACAGGGTGGGAACACTGAAGCTTTCTTT
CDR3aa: CASSVAGQGGNTEAFF

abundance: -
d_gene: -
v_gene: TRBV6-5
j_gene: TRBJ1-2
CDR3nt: TGTGCCAGCGGGTCGCCGGCCCTAAGCTATGGCTACACCTTC
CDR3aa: CASGSPALSYGYTF

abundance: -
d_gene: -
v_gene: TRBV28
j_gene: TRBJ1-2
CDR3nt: TGTGCCAGCAGTTTAGAGGGATGGGATGGCTACACCTTC
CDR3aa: CASSLEGWDGYTF

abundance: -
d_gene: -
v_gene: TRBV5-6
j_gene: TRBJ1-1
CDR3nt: TGTGCCAGCAGCTCAGGGGTGATTACTGAAGCTTTCTTT
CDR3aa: CASSSGVITEAFF

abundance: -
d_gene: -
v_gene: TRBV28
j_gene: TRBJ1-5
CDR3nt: TGTGCCAGCAGTCCATCCTACGATGGGGATCAGCCCCAGCATTTT
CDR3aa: CASSPSYDGDQPQHF

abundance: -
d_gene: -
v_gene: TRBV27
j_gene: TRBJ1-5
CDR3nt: TGTGCCAGCAGGCTCACGGGGCCTAATAGCAATCAGCCCCAGCATTTT
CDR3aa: CASRLTGPNSNQPQHF

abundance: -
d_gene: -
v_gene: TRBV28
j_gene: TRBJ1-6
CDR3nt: TGTGCCAGCAGTCCTTACAGGGAGGGGAATTCACCCCTCCACTTT
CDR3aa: CASSPYREGNSPLHF

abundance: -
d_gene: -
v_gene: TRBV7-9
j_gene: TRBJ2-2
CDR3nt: TGTGCCAGCAGCTTAGCAGGGTCCTTTAACCCCGGGGAGCTGTTTTTT
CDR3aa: CASSLAGSFNPGELFF

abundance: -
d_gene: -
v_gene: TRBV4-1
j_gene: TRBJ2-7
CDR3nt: TGCGCCAGCAGCCAAGCCCGGACTGGGTCCTACGAGCAGTACTTC
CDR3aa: CASSQARTGSYEQYF

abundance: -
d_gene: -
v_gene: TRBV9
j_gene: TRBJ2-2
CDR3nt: TGTGCCAGCAGCGCCCCCGAGGGGCGGGCCCTCAACACCGGGGAGCTGTTTTTT
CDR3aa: CASSAPEGRALNTGELFF

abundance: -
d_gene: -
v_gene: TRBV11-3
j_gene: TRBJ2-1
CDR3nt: TGTGCCAGCAGTCCCGCGGGCCTCGTGGGGAATGAGCAGTTCTTC
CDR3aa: CASSPAGLVGNEQFF

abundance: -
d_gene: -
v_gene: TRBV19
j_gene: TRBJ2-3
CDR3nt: TGTGCCAGTAGCGGTGCTAGCACAGATACGCAGTATTTT
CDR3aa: CASSGASTDTQYF

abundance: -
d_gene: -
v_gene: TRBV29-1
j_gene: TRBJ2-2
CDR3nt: TGCAGCGTTGAAGATTGGGAGAACACCGGGGAGCTGTTTTTT
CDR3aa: CSVEDWENTGELFF

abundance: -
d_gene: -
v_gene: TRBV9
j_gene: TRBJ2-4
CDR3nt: TGTGCCAGCAGCGTTTGGGGGATCGAGGACATTCAGTACTTC
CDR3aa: CASSVWGIEDIQYF

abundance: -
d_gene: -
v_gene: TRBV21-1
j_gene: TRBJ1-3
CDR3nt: TGTGCCAGCAGCAAAGTAGGGACAGAGAGGACTGGAAACACCATATATTTT
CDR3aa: CASSKVGTERTGNTIYF

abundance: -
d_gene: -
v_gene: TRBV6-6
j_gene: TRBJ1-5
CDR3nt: TGTGCCAGCGCATGGGTCCGGGACACCGATCAGCCCCAGCATTTT
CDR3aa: CASAWVRDTDQPQHF

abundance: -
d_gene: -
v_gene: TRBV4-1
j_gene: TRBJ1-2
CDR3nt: TGCGCCAGCAGCCAAGTGACGGGTGGGAACTATGGCTACACCTTC
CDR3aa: CASSQVTGGNYGYTF

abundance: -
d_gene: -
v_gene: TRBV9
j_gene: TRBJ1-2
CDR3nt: TGTGCCAGCAGCCCCGGTACAGTCTATGGCTACACCTTC
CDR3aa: CASSPGTVYGYTF

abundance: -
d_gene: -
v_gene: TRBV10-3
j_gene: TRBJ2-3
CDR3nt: TGTGCCATCAGTGTTTCCCCTCAGACTAGATTGAGCACAGATACGCAGTATTTT
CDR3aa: CAISVSPQTRLSTDTQYF

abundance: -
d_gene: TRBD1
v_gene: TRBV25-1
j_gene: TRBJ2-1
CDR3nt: TGTGCCAGCAGTTTGACAGGGAACAATGAGCAGTTCTTC
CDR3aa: CASSLTGNNEQFF

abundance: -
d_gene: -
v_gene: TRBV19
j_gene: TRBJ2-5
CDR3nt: TGTGCCAGTAGTATGTATGGGGAGTTGGAGACCCAGTACTTC
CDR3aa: CASSMYGELETQYF

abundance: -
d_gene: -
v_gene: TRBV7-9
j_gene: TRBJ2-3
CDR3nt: TGTGCCAGCAGCGTCAGGGTGTGGGGCACAGATACGCAGTATTTT
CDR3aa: CASSVRVWGTDTQYF

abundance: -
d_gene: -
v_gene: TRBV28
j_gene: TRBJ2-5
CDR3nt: TGTGCCAGCAGTTCCTTGGCCCCGGCCGAGACCCAGTACTTC
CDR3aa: CASSSLAPAETQYF

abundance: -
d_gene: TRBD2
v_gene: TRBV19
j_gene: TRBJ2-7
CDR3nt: TGTGCCAGTAGTATTTTCCTAGCGGGAGGGTACGAGCAGTACTTC
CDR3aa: CASSIFLAGGYEQYF

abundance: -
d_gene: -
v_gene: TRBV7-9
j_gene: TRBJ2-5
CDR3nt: TGTGCCAGCAGCTCCCTAGGGTACGAGACCCAGTACTTC
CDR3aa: CASSSLGYETQYF

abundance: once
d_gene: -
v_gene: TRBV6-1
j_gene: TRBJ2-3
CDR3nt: TGTGCCAGCAGCACCACAGATACGCAGTATTTT
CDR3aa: CASSTTDTQYF

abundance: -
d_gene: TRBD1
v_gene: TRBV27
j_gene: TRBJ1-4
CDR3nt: TGTGCCAGCAGTCCGGGGACAGTTGAAAAACTGTTTTTT
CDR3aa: CASSPGTVEKLFF

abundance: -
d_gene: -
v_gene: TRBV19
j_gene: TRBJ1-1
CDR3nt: TGTGCCAGTAGTATAGTACAGGGTACTGAAGCTTTCTTT
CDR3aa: CASSIVQGTEAFF

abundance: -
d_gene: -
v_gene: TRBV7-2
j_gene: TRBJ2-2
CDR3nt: TGTGCCAGCAGCTTATTAGTCGGCTCGAACACCGGGGAGCTGTTTTTT
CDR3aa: CASSLLVGSNTGELFF

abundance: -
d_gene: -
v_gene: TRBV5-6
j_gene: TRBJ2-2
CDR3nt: TGTGCCAGCAGCTGGGGCAGCAACACCGGGGAGCTGTTTTTT
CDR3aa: CASSWGSNTGELFF

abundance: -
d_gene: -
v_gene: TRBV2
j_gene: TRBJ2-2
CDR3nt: TGTGCCAGCAGTATCTCAGGAGCCCCCGGGGAGCTGTTTTTT
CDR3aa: CASSISGAPGELFF

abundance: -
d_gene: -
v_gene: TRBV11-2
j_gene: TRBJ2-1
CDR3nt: TGTGCCAGCTCCCCCGTGGGACGCCCTGGGGGTGAGCAGTTCTTC
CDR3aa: CASSPVGRPGGEQFF

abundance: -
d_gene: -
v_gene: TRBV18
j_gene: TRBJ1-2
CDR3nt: TGTGCCAGCTCACCATGGACGGTAGAGTCTGGCTACACCTTC
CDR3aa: CASSPWTVESGYTF

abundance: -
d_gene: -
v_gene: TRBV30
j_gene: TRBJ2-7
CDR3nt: TGTGCCTGGAGTGTACAGGGAGGCGAGCAGTACTTC
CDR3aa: CAWSVQGGEQYF

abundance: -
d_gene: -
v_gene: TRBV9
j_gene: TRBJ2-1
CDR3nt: TGTGCCAGCAGCGTATTAAGCTCCGGTGAGCAGTTCTTC
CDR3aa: CASSVLSSGEQFF

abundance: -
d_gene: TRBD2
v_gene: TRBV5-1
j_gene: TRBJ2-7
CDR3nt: TGCGCCAGCAGCTTGGGGGAAATACTAGCGGGAGTTTCCTACGAGCAGTACTTC
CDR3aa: CASSLGEILAGVSYEQYF

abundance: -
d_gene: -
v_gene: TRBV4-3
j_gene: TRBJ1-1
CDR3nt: TGCGCCAGCAGCCAAGATCGGAATTACGCTGAAGCTTTCTTT
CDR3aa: CASSQDRNYAEAFF